This TCR beta chain is drawn from a study of shared clonotypes between healthy human individuals. This CDR3 has 16 amino acids. Per germline, CDR1 SNHLY and CDR2 FYNNEI. V shed 7 bases, J shed 1 base, and the junction held 9 bases outside the gene matches. Some clones are missing from TCRdb's copy, which holds only in-frame ones; the method was immunoSEQ multiplex PCR. Of over 1.5 million clones listed, 98% are singletons. The specimen sequenced was naive CD4+ T cells sorted from blood. Subset given: CD45RA+ positively selected. This clonotype was obtained from a man aged 30 to 45 in good health. The J gene is TRBJ1-1, the V gene TRBV2; 10 bases are a match to TRBD1. The CDR3 DNA reads TGTGCCAGCATGAAAGACAGGGGGCTATGGAACACTGAAGCTTTCTTT. It yields the protein CASMKDRGLWNTEAFF.